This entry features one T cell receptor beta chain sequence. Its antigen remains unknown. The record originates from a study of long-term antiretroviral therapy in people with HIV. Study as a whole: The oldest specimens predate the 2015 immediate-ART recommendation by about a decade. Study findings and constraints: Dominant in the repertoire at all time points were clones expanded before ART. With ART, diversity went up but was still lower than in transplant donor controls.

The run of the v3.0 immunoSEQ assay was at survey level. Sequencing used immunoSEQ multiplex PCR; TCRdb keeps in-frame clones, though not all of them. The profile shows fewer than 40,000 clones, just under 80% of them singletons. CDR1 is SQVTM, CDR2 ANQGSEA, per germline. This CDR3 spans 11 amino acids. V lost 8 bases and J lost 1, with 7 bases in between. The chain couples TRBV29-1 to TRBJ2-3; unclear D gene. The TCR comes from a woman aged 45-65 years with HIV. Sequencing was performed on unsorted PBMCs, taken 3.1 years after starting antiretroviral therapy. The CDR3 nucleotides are TGCAGCTCCCGGGGCACAGATACGCAGTATTTT. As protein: CSSRGTDTQYF.